Here is one TCR beta chain with its context. Its antigen is not identified. The CDR3 runs to 15 residues. Germline assignment: CDR1 MNHEY and CDR2 SVGEGT. Libraries were UMI-labeled 5' RACE TRB cDNA. TCRdb reprocessed the 5' RACE reads, keeping one entry per CDR3 protein, no DNA. The sample holds tens of thousands of distinct CDR3 sequences. The source of the sample is a study of CXCR3-negative and CXCR3-positive naive CD8 T cells. Findings and caveats of the study: CD5 surface expression was similar among naive subsets, and TCR strength was estimated by inference from TRB CDR3 properties.

The sequenced sample was naive CXCR3- CD8+ T cells from blood. Subset of the sample: CD45RO-CCR7+CD27+CD95- naive CD8+ T cells lacking CXCR3 (TNR3-). The sequence was collected from a human donor in good health. Some clones in this sample may be carry-over from other donors' samples. This sequence joins TRBV6-2 or TRBV6-3 and TRBJ2-7; there is no DNA to check the TCRdb D call of TRBD1. The CDR3 is CASTTGAGHSYEQYF.